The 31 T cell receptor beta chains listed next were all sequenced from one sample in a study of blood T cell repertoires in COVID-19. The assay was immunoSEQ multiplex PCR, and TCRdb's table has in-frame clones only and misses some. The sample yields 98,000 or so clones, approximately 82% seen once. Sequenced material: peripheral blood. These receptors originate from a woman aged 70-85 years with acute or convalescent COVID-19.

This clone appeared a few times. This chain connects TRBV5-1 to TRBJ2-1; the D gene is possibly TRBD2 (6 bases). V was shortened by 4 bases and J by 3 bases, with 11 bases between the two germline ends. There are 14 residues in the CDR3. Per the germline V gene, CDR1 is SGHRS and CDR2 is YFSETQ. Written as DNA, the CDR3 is TGCGCCAGCAGCCCCGGGGAGGACTACAATGAGCAGTTCTTC. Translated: CASSPGEDYNEQFF.

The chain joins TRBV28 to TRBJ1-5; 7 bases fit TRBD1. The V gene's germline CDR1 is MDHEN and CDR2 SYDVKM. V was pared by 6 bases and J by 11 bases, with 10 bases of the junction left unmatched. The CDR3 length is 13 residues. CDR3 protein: CASSTEGARAQHF. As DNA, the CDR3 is TGTGCCAGCAGCACAGAGGGGGCCCGGGCCCAGCATTTT.

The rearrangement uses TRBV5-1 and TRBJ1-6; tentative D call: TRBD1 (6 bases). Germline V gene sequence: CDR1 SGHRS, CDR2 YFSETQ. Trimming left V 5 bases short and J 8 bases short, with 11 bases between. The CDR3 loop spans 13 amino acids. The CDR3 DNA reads TGCGCCAGCAGACAGGGTCGCGATTCACCCCTCCACTTT. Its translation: CASRQGRDSPLHF.

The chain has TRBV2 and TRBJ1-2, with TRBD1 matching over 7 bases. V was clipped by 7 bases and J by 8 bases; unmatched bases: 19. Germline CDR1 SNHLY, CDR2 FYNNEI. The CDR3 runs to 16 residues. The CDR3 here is CASNRGTVTTERGYTF. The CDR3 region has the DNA TGTGCCAGCAACCGCGGGACAGTAACTACCGAACGGGGCTACACCTTC.

The CDR3 reads CAWRAGTSGYNEQFF. Written as DNA, the CDR3 is TGTGCCTGGAGAGCCGGGACTAGCGGATACAATGAGCAGTTCTTC. The chain links TRBV30 to TRBJ2-1; 11 positions agree with TRBD2. Germline lookup yields CDR1 GTSNPN and CDR2 SVGIG (reference sequence). After removal of 3 bases from V and 4 bases from J, the junction contained 5 bases not matched to a gene. CDR3 length equals 15 residues. Based on the CDR3 plus reference TRBV30 and TRBJ2-1, the full variable domain is SQTIHQWPATLVQPVGSPLSLECTVEGTSNPNLYWYRQAAGRGLQLLFYSVGIGQISSEVPQNLSASRPQDRQFILSSKKLLLSDSGFYLCAWRAGTSGYNEQFFGPGTRLTVL.

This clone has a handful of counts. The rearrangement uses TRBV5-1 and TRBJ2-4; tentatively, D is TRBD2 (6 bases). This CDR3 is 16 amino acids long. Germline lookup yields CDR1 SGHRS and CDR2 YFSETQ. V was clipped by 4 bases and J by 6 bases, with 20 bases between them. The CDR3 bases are TGCGCCAGCAGCATGGGACTGGGGCTAGGTGGAAACATTCAGTACTTC. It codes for CASSMGLGLGGNIQYF.

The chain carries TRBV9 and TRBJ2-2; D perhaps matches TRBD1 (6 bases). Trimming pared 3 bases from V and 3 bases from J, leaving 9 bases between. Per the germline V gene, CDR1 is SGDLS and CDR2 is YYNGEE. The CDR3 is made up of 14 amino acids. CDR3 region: CASSETGYTGELFF. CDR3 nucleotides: TGTGCCAGCAGCGAGACAGGATACACCGGGGAGCTGTTTTTT.

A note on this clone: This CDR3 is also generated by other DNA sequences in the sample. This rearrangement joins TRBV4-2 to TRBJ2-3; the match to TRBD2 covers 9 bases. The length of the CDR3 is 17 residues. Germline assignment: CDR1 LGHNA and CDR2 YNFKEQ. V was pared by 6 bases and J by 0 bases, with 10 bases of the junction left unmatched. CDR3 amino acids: CASSHNPGLASTDTQYF. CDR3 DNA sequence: TGTGCCAGCAGTCATAATCCGGGACTAGCAAGCACAGATACGCAGTATTTT.

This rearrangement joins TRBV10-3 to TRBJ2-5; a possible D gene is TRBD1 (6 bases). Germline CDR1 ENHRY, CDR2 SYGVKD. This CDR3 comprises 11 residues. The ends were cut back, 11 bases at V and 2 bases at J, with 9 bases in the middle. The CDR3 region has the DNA TGTGCCGTGAGGGGGCAAGAGACCCAGTACTTC. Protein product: CAVRGQETQYF.

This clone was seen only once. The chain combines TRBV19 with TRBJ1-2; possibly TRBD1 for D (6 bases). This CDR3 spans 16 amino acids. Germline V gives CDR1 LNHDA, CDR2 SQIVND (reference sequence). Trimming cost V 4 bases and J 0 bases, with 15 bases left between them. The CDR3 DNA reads TGTGCCAGTAGTACGGGAGGCCAGGGGACTAACTATGGCTACACCTTC. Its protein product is CASSTGGQGTNYGYTF.

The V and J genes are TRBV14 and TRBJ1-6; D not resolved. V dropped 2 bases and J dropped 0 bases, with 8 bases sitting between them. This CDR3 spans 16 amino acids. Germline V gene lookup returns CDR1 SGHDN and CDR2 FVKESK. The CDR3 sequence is CASSQTGSSYNSPLHF. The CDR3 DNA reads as TGTGCCAGCAGCCAAACCGGGAGCTCCTATAATTCACCCCTCCACTTT.

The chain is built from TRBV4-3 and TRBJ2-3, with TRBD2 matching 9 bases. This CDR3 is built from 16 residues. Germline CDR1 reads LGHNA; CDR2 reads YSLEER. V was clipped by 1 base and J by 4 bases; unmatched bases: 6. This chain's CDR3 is CASSQVKASGADTQYF. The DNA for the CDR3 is TGCGCCAGCAGCCAAGTGAAGGCTAGCGGGGCAGATACGCAGTATTTT.

The CDR3 region is CASSLDRLAPYNEQFF. The CDR3 DNA is TGTGCCAGCAGCTTAGATAGGCTAGCCCCATACAATGAGCAGTTCTTC. The V call is TRBV7-2, the J call TRBJ2-1, with D perhaps TRBD2 (5 bases). Trimming left V 1 base short and J 4 bases short, with 14 bases between. Looked up from germline, CDR1 is SGHTA and CDR2 is FQGNSA. CDR3 length: 16 residues.

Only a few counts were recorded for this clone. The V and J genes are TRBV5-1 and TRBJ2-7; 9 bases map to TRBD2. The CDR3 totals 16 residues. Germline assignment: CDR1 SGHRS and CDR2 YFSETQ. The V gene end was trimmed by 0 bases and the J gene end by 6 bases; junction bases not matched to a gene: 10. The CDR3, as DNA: TGCGCCAGCAGCTTGGCGGGGGGGGCTAGCGGGACCGAGCAGTACTTC. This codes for CASSLAGGASGTEQYF. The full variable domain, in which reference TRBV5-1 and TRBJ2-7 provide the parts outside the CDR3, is KAGVTQTPRYLIKTRGQQVTLSCSPISGHRSVSWYQQTPGQGLQFLFEYFSETQRNKGNFPGRFSGRQFSNSRSEMNVSTLELGDSALYLCASSLAGGASGTEQYFGPGTRLTVT.

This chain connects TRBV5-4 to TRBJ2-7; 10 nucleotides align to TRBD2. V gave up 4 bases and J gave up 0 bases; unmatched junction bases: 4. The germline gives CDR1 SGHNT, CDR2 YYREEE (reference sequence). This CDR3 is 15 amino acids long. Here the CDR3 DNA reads TGTGCCAGCAGCGCCTCTAGCGGGAGCTCCTACGAGCAGTACTTC. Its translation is CASSASSGSSYEQYF.

CDR3 sequence reads: CASTRGFGANVLTF. In DNA, the CDR3 is TGTGCCAGCACGAGGGGGTTTGGGGCCAACGTCCTGACTTTC. The rearrangement joins TRBV28 to TRBJ2-6, with D perhaps TRBD1 (6 bases). This CDR3 is 14 amino acids long. Germline V gene sequence: CDR1 MDHEN, CDR2 SYDVKM. Trimming left V 7 bases short and J 3 bases short, with 10 bases between.

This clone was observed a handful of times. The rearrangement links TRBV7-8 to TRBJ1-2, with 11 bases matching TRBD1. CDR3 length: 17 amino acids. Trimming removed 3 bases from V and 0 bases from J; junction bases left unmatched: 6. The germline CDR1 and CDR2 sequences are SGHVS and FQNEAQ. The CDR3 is CASSFRDRGLSNYGYTF. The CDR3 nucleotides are TGTGCCAGCAGCTTCAGGGACAGGGGGTTGTCTAACTATGGCTACACCTTC.

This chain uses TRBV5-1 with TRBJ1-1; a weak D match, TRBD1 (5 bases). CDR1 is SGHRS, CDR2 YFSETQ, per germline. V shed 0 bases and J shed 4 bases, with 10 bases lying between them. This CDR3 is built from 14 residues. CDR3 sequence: CASSLEGVVTEAFF. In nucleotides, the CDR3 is TGCGCCAGCAGCTTGGAAGGGGTTGTCACTGAAGCTTTCTTT.

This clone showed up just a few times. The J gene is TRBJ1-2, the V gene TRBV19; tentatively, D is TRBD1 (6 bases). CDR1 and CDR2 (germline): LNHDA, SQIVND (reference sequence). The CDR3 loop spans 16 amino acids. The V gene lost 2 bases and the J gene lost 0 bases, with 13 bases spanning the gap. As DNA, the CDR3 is TGTGCCAGTAGTATACGTCAGGACAGACCTAACTATGGCTACACCTTC. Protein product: CASSIRQDRPNYGYTF.

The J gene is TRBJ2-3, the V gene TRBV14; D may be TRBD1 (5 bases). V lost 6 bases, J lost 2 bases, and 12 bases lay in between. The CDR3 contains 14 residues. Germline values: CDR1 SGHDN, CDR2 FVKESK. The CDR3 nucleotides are TGTGCCAGCAGTGTCCAGGGTTACACAGATACGCAGTATTTT. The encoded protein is CASSVQGYTDTQYF.

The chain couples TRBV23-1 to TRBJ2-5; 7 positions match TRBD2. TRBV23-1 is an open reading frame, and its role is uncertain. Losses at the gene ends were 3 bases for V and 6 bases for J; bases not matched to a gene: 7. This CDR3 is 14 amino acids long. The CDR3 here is CASSHREGLKTQYF. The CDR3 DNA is TGCGCCAGCAGTCATAGGGAGGGCTTGAAGACCCAGTACTTC.

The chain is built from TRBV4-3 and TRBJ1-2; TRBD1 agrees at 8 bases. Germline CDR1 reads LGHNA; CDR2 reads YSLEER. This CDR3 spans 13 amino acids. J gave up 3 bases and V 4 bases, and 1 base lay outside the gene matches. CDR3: CASSLQGDYGYTF. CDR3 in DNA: TGCGCCAGCAGCCTACAGGGGGACTATGGCTACACCTTC.

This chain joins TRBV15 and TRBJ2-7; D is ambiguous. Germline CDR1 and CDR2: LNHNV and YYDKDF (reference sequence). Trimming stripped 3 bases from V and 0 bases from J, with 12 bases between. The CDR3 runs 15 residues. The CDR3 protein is CATSRRRSFSYEQYF. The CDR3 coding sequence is TGTGCCACCAGCAGGAGGAGAAGCTTCTCCTACGAGCAGTACTTC.

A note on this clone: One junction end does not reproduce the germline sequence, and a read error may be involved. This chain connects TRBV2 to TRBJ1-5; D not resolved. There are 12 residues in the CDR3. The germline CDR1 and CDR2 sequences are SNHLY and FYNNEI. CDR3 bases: TGTGCCAGCAGGGAAGACGGTCAGCCCCAGCATTTT. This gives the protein CASREDGQPQHF.

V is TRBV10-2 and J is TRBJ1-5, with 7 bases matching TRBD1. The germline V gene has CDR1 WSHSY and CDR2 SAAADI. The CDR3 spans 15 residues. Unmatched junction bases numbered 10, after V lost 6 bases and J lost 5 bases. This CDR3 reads CASRMDSQGDQPQHF. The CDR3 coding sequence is TGCGCCAGCAGAATGGACAGCCAGGGGGATCAGCCCCAGCATTTT.

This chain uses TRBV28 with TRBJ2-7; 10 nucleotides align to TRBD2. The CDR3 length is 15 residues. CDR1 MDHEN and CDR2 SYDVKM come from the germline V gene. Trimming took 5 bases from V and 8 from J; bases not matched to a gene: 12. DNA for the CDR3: TGTGCCAGCAGTCCAGGACTAGCGGAGTCCTTCAAGCAGTACTTC. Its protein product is CASSPGLAESFKQYF.

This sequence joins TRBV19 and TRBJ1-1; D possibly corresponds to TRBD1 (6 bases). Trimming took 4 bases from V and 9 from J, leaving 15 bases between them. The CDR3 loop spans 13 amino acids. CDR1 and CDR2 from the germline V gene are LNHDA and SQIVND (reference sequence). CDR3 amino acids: CASSTGVADKAFF. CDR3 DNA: TGTGCCAGTAGTACAGGGGTGGCAGATAAAGCTTTCTTT.

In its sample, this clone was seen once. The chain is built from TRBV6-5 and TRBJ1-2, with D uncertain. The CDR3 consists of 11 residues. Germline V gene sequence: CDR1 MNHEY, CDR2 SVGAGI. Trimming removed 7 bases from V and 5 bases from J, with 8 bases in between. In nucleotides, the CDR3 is TGTGCCAGCACGCAGTCGTATGGCTACACCTTC. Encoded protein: CASTQSYGYTF.

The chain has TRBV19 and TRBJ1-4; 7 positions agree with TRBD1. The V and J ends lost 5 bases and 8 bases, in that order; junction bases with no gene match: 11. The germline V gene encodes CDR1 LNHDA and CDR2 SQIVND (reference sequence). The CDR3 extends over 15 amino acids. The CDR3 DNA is TGTGCCAGTAGTGTCGGACAGGCGTGGGCGGAAAAACTGTTTTTT. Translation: CASSVGQAWAEKLFF. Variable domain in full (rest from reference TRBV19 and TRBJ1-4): DGGITQSPKYLFRKEGQNVTLSCEQNLNHDAMYWYRQDPGQGLRLIYYSQIVNDFQKGDIAEGYSVSREKKESFPLTVTSAQKNPTAFYLCASSVGQAWAEKLFFGSGTQLSVL.

CDR3 sequence (DNA): TGTGCCAGCAGTTACTCAGCCGGGAGCGAAAACATTCAGTACTTC. Its translation: CASSYSAGSENIQYF. The chain has TRBV6-6 and TRBJ2-4, with D maybe TRBD2 (6 bases). CDR1 is MNHNY and CDR2 is SVGAGI in the germline V gene (reference sequence). The CDR3 is 15 residues long. Trimming took off 0 bases at V and 5 bases at J, with 11 bases between the two ends.

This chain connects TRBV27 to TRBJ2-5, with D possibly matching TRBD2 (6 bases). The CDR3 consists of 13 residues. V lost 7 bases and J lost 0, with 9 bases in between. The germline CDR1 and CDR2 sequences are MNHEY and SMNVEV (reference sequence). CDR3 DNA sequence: TGTGCCAGCATGGGGGGAAACCAAGAGACCCAGTACTTC. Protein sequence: CASMGGNQETQYF.